This TCR beta chain was retrieved from a study of blood T cells in healthy people across ages (dated by TCRdb to 2015 to 2017). Regarding the study in general: In model experiments, template switching captured roughly one uniquely barcoded TCR beta cDNA molecule for every two T cells. Using deep sequencing normalized with unique cDNA molecular identifiers, the study measured how TCR beta repertoire diversity changes with age. The donors were split into four age groups: young (average roughly 15 years), middle-aged (about 40), aged (roughly 68) and long-lived (roughly 86). To avoid experimental bias, donors of different ages were distributed randomly across sequencing lanes. For two donors (one aged 18 to 29 and one aged 80 or older), the study analyzed two additional independent replicas of 1 million unique cDNA reads from the same blood draw.

Libraries came from 5' RACE. Reads for this sample came from an Illumina HiSeq 2500. A second PCR of roughly 6 to 12 cycles was performed with a sample-barcoded 5' primer and a J-beta primer mix. Each TCR beta cDNA molecule received a unique molecular identifier from a template-switch 5' adaptor carrying 12 random nucleotides. Each sample yielded at least 3 million CDR3-containing paired-end reads. The Mint cDNA synthesis kit, primed by a TRBC-specific oligonucleotide, was used to synthesize first-strand cDNA from all RNA. After uracil-DNA glycosylase treatment, a first 18-cycle PCR used universal primers M1SS and BC2_uni_R on all cDNA. Under the source paper's analysis protocol: For normalization, 1 million high-quality reads were randomly selected from each sample, with every read carrying a distinct molecular identifier. Instead of being binned into consensus sequences, reads with shared molecular identifiers were discarded. MiTCR, with a Q25 quality threshold and the strictest error-elimination algorithm, was used for CDR3 identification, clonotype clustering and error correction. Lower-bound total TCR beta diversity was estimated with a nonparametric unseen species model using Euler transformation. TCRdb ran its own pipeline on the public reads, namely fastp trimming at Q25 and MiXCR clone calling, and kept in-frame beta chains. Entries are consolidated by CDR3 protein sequence, retaining the most common genes and DNA. The V and J calls were not made by the authors but by TCRdb's processing. This sample comprises 850,000 or so distinct CDR3 sequences, more than 25% of them detected only once. The top ten clonotypes cover roughly 17% of the sample.

Systemically healthy Caucasian individuals from Russia, some 38 in total and aged roughly 6 to 95 years, were included as donors. Around 9.7 milliliters of peripheral blood were collected from each donor into EDTA-treated Vacutainer tubes. Ficoll-Paque density-gradient centrifugation was used to isolate PBMCs, with at least 7 million per sample. Trizol reagent was used to extract total RNA from PBMCs, with at least 6 micrograms per sample. Naive CD45RAhigh/CD27high T cell percentages were measured by flow cytometry on a PBMC aliquot from every donor. Points the paper makes about the study in general: Compared with the aged group, the long-lived group had more naive CD4+ T cells, fewer expanded clones and increased TCR diversity, suggesting age selection. There was a strong correlation between observed TCR beta diversity and the percentage of naive T cells measured by flow cytometry. Observed TCR beta diversity per million T cells fell roughly linearly with age, and a significant reduction was already apparent by age around 40. The CMV infection status of donors was not known, potentially confounding age-related changes in expanded clonotypes. Estimates of total diversity based on one million sequenced T cells were regarded as lower bounds and as underestimates. Because profiling used bulk unsorted PBMCs, naive and antigen-experienced compartments could not be compared conclusively.

V and J lose 8 bases and 1 base, and a span of 13 bases separates them. Inclusive of the bounding cysteine and phenylalanine, the CDR3 is 14 residues long. The read is trimmed to its CDR3 DNA, 42 bases read in frame from base 1. CDR1 MDHEN and CDR2 SYDVKM are derived from the germline V gene. This clonotype appeared many times. Its binding antigen is unknown. No much larger clonotype is one base removed from it; base qualities were not supplied. The sequence came from a woman of 80 years or more in good health. The chain was built from TRBV28 and TRBJ2-3; too little of a D gene remains to name it. Input material: blood. Here is the DNA: TGTGCCAGCTCACCTCTCCAGGGCACAGATACGCAGTATTTT. It codes for CASSPLQGTDTQYF.